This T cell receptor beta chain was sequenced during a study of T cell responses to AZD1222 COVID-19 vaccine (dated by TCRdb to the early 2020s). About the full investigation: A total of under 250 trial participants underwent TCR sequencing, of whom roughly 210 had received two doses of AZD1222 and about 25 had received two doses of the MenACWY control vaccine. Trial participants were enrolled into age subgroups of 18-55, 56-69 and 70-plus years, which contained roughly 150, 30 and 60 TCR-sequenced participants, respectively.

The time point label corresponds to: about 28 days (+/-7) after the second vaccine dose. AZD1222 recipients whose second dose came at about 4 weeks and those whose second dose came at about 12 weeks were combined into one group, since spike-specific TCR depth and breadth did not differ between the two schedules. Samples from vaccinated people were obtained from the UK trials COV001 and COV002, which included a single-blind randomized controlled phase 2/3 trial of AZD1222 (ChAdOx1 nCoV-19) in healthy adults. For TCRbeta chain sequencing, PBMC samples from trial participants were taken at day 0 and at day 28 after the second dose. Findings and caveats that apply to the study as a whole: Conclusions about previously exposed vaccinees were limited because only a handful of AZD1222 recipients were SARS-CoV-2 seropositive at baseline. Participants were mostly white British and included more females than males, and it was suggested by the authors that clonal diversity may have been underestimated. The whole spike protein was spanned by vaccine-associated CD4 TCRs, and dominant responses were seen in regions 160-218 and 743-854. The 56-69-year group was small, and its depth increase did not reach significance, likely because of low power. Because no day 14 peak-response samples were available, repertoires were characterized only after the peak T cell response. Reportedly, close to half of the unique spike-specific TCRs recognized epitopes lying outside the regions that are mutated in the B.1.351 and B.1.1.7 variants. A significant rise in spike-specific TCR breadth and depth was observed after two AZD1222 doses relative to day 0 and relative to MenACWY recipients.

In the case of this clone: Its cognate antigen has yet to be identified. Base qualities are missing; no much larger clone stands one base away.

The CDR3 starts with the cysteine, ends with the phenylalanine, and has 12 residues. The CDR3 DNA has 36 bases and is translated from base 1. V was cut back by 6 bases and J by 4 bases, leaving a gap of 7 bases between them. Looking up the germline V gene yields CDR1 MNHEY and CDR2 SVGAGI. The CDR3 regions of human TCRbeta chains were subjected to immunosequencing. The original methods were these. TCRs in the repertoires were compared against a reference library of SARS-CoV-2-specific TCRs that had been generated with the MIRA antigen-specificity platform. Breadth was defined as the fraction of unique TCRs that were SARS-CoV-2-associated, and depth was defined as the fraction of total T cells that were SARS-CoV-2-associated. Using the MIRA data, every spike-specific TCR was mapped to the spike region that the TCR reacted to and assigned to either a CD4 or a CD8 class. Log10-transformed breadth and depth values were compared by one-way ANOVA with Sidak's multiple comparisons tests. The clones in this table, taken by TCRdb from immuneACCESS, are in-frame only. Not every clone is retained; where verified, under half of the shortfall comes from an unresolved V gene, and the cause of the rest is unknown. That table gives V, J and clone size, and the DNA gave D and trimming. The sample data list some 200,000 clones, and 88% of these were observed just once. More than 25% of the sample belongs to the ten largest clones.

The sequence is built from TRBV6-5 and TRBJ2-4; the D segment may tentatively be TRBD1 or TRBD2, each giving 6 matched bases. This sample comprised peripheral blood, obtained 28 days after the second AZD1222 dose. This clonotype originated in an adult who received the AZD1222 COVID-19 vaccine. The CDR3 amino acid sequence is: CASRGGKNIQYF. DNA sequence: TGTGCCAGCAGAGGGGGGAAAAACATTCAGTACTTC.